The rows below give T cell receptor beta chains drawn from one sample of a study of cytomegalovirus exposure and HLA in healthy donors. Clones were sequenced by immunoSEQ multiplex PCR, and TCRdb holds only the in-frame ones, with some missing. Of roughly 68,000 clones in the sample, roughly 97% were seen once. The specimen was PBMCs. The receptors here all came from a man aged 18 to 30 in good health and CMV-seronegative. CDR3s include the opening cysteine and the closing phenylalanine or tryptophan. Fields, in order: CDR3 length, J gene, clone size, V gene, D gene, CDR3 DNA, CDR3 protein. D genes are given only for firm matches. Clone size, where shown, is once, few, many, or a class for clones that have expanded.

len: 15; j_gene: TRBJ1-6; abundance: NA; v_gene: TRBV11-2; d_gene: TRBD1; CDR3nt: TGTGCCAGCAGCTTCCGGGACAGCAGTAATTCACCCCTCCACTTT; CDR3aa: CASSFRDSSNSPLHF
len: 16; j_gene: TRBJ2-5; abundance: NA; v_gene: TRBV7-9; d_gene: TRBD2; CDR3nt: TGTGCCAGCAGTCTCACTAGCGGGAGGGGAGGGGAGACCCAGTACTTC; CDR3aa: CASSLTSGRGGETQYF
len: 14; j_gene: TRBJ1-1; abundance: few; v_gene: TRBV6-5; d_gene: NA; CDR3nt: TGTGCCAGCAGCCTTACAGGGCCAGACGCTGAAGCTTTCTTT; CDR3aa: CASSLTGPDAEAFF
len: 15; j_gene: TRBJ1-6; abundance: NA; v_gene: TRBV6-5; d_gene: NA; CDR3nt: TGTGCCAGCAGTTACCTTACAGGGTCTAATTCACCCCTCCACTTT; CDR3aa: CASSYLTGSNSPLHF
len: 14; j_gene: TRBJ2-5; abundance: NA; v_gene: TRBV7-9; d_gene: TRBD2; CDR3nt: TGTGCCAGCACCTCGGGACTAGTCGGAGAGACCCAGTACTTC; CDR3aa: CASTSGLVGETQYF
len: 13; j_gene: TRBJ1-1; abundance: NA; v_gene: TRBV30; d_gene: TRBD1; CDR3nt: TGTGCCTGGATGAGACAGGGTGGCACTGAAGCTTTCTTT; CDR3aa: CAWMRQGGTEAFF
len: 15; j_gene: TRBJ2-1; abundance: NA; v_gene: TRBV7-2; d_gene: TRBD1; CDR3nt: TGTGCCAGCACCCCACCGGGGACAGGGAACAATGAGCAGTTCTTC; CDR3aa: CASTPPGTGNNEQFF
len: 15; j_gene: TRBJ2-5; abundance: NA; v_gene: TRBV7-9; d_gene: NA; CDR3nt: TGTGCCAGCAGCCTTACGGACTTTGCGGGGCAGACCCAGTACTTC; CDR3aa: CASSLTDFAGQTQYF
len: 13; j_gene: TRBJ2-7; abundance: NA; v_gene: TRBV7-2; d_gene: NA; CDR3nt: TGTGCCAGCAGCTTAGCGGGGCCTAGAGAGAGGAACTTC; CDR3aa: CASSLAGPRERNF
len: 13; j_gene: TRBJ1-5; abundance: NA; v_gene: TRBV19; d_gene: NA; CDR3nt: TGTGCCAGTAGCCCAAGAGTCCCGGAGCCCCAGCATTTT; CDR3aa: CASSPRVPEPQHF
len: 16; j_gene: TRBJ2-1; abundance: NA; v_gene: TRBV11-2; d_gene: NA; CDR3nt: TGTGCCAGCAGCTATACGGGACTGGGGCTCTACAATGAGCAGTTCTTC; CDR3aa: CASSYTGLGLYNEQFF
len: 15; j_gene: TRBJ2-1; abundance: NA; v_gene: TRBV5-4; d_gene: TRBD2; CDR3nt: TGTGCCAGCAGCCTAGGACTAGCGGGGACGAATGAGCAGTTCTTC; CDR3aa: CASSLGLAGTNEQFF
len: 15; j_gene: TRBJ2-3; abundance: NA; v_gene: TRBV2; d_gene: TRBD2; CDR3nt: TGTGCCAGCAGTGAAGCGGGACTAAGCACAGATACGCAGTATTTT; CDR3aa: CASSEAGLSTDTQYF
len: 16; j_gene: TRBJ1-2; abundance: NA; v_gene: TRBV28; d_gene: TRBD1; CDR3nt: TGTGCCAGCAGTTTGGGCGGAACAGGGGGGAGCTATGGCTACACCTTC; CDR3aa: CASSLGGTGGSYGYTF
len: 13; j_gene: TRBJ1-2; abundance: NA; v_gene: TRBV19; d_gene: TRBD1; CDR3nt: TGTGCCAGTAGATTGGACAGGGGCTATGGCTACACCTTC; CDR3aa: CASRLDRGYGYTF
len: 16; j_gene: TRBJ2-3; abundance: NA; v_gene: TRBV7-9; d_gene: TRBD2; CDR3nt: TGTGCCAGCAGCTTTAAGACTAGCGGGAGCTCTCATACGCAGTATTTT; CDR3aa: CASSFKTSGSSHTQYF
len: 17; j_gene: TRBJ1-3; abundance: NA; v_gene: TRBV6-1; d_gene: TRBD1; CDR3nt: TGTGCCAGCAGTGACGGGCCCCGGGACAGCACATGGAACACCATATATTTT; CDR3aa: CASSDGPRDSTWNTIYF
len: 13; j_gene: TRBJ1-1; abundance: NA; v_gene: TRBV6-1; d_gene: NA; CDR3nt: TGTGCCAGCAGGACAGGACTCAACACTGAAGCTTTCTTT; CDR3aa: CASRTGLNTEAFF
len: 11; j_gene: TRBJ1-1; abundance: NA; v_gene: TRBV6-1; d_gene: NA; CDR3nt: TGTGCCAGCAGTATCAGGACTGAAGCTTTCTTT; CDR3aa: CASSIRTEAFF
len: 15; j_gene: TRBJ1-2; abundance: NA; v_gene: TRBV7-6; d_gene: TRBD1; CDR3nt: TGTGCCAGCAGCTTAGGACAGGGGGCGCGGTATGGCTACACCTTC; CDR3aa: CASSLGQGARYGYTF
len: 12; j_gene: TRBJ1-2; abundance: NA; v_gene: TRBV28; d_gene: NA; CDR3nt: TGTGCCAGCAGTTCCGGGGAAGGGGGCTACACCTTC; CDR3aa: CASSSGEGGYTF
len: 15; j_gene: TRBJ2-7; abundance: NA; v_gene: TRBV6-6; d_gene: TRBD2; CDR3nt: TGTGCCAGCAGTTACGGACTAGCGGGATCCGACGAGCAGTACTTC; CDR3aa: CASSYGLAGSDEQYF
len: 15; j_gene: TRBJ2-3; abundance: NA; v_gene: TRBV7-9; d_gene: TRBD2; CDR3nt: TGTGCCAGCAGCTCCTCGACTAGCGGATCAGATACGCAGTATTTT; CDR3aa: CASSSSTSGSDTQYF
len: 14; j_gene: TRBJ2-5; abundance: NA; v_gene: TRBV11-2; d_gene: TRBD2; CDR3nt: TGTGCCAGCAGCTTAGGCGGGAGGGCGGAGACCCAGTACTTC; CDR3aa: CASSLGGRAETQYF
len: 13; j_gene: TRBJ2-5; abundance: NA; v_gene: TRBV11-2; d_gene: NA; CDR3nt: TGTGCCAGCAGCGTGACTATCCAAGAGACCCAGTACTTC; CDR3aa: CASSVTIQETQYF
len: 14; j_gene: TRBJ1-1; abundance: NA; v_gene: TRBV7-9; d_gene: TRBD1; CDR3nt: TGTGCCAGCAGAGCAGCTGAGGGGGCCATTGAAGCTTTCTTT; CDR3aa: CASRAAEGAIEAFF
len: 13; j_gene: TRBJ1-4; abundance: NA; v_gene: TRBV7-9; d_gene: TRBD1; CDR3nt: TGTGCCAGCAGCTGGGGACAGAATGAAAAACTGTTTTTT; CDR3aa: CASSWGQNEKLFF
len: 13; j_gene: TRBJ2-1; abundance: NA; v_gene: TRBV11-3; d_gene: TRBD1; CDR3nt: TGTGCCAGCAGCTCCGACAGGGGTAATGAGCAGTTCTTC; CDR3aa: CASSSDRGNEQFF
len: 14; j_gene: TRBJ2-1; abundance: NA; v_gene: TRBV14; d_gene: TRBD1; CDR3nt: TGTGCCAGCAGCCTCAGGACAGGGTACAATGAGCAGTTCTTC; CDR3aa: CASSLRTGYNEQFF
len: 14; j_gene: TRBJ1-1; abundance: NA; v_gene: TRBV7-9; d_gene: NA; CDR3nt: TGTGCCAGCAGCTTACAGGGGCTTAGCACTGAAGCTTTCTTT; CDR3aa: CASSLQGLSTEAFF
len: 12; j_gene: TRBJ2-5; abundance: NA; v_gene: TRBV30; d_gene: TRBD1; CDR3nt: TGTGCCTTGGACAGGGTCGTGGAGACCCAGTACTTC; CDR3aa: CALDRVVETQYF
len: 12; j_gene: TRBJ1-2; abundance: NA; v_gene: TRBV2; d_gene: TRBD1; CDR3nt: TGTGCCAGCAGTACAGGGGCCTATGGCTACACCTTC; CDR3aa: CASSTGAYGYTF
len: 15; j_gene: TRBJ1-3; abundance: NA; v_gene: TRBV2; d_gene: NA; CDR3nt: TGTGCCAGCAGGCCTAGGGGAAACTCTGGAAACACCATATATTTT; CDR3aa: CASRPRGNSGNTIYF
len: 19; j_gene: TRBJ2-2; abundance: NA; v_gene: TRBV18; d_gene: TRBD1; CDR3nt: TGTGCCAGCTCACCGGCCGGGACAGGGGGGCTGACAACTTTCGGGGAGCTGTTTTTT; CDR3aa: CASSPAGTGGLTTFGELFF
len: 12; j_gene: TRBJ2-2; abundance: NA; v_gene: TRBV6-5; d_gene: NA; CDR3nt: TGTGCCAGCAGGGGAGACACCGGGGAGCTGTTTTTT; CDR3aa: CASRGDTGELFF
len: 14; j_gene: TRBJ1-2; abundance: once; v_gene: TRBV9; d_gene: NA; CDR3nt: TGTGCCAGCAGGACACAGGAACATAACTGTGGCTACACCTTC; CDR3aa: CASRTQEHNCGYTF
len: 12; j_gene: TRBJ1-2; abundance: NA; v_gene: TRBV6-1; d_gene: NA; CDR3nt: TGTGCCAGCAACTACCAGGGCTATGGCTACACCTTC; CDR3aa: CASNYQGYGYTF
len: 14; j_gene: TRBJ2-3; abundance: NA; v_gene: TRBV19; d_gene: NA; CDR3nt: TGTGCCAGTAGTATTTGGGGGGGCGGAGATACGCAGTATTTT; CDR3aa: CASSIWGGGDTQYF
len: 14; j_gene: TRBJ2-1; abundance: NA; v_gene: TRBV7-2; d_gene: NA; CDR3nt: TGTGCCAGCAGCCCGTGGACAGACCTCAATGAGCAGTTCTTC; CDR3aa: CASSPWTDLNEQFF
len: 14; j_gene: TRBJ1-1; abundance: once; v_gene: TRBV2; d_gene: NA; CDR3nt: TGTGCCAGCAGAACAGGGTCTCGGTACGCTGAAGCTTTCTTT; CDR3aa: CASRTGSRYAEAFF
len: 14; j_gene: TRBJ2-5; abundance: NA; v_gene: TRBV18; d_gene: NA; CDR3nt: TGTGCCAGCTCACGCACAGAGAACCAAGAGACCCAGTACTTC; CDR3aa: CASSRTENQETQYF
len: 16; j_gene: TRBJ1-1; abundance: once; v_gene: TRBV4-2; d_gene: NA; CDR3nt: TGTGCCAGCAGCCAAGGCCCGTGGAGGACGAACACTGAAGCTTTCTTT; CDR3aa: CASSQGPWRTNTEAFF
len: 14; j_gene: TRBJ2-7; abundance: NA; v_gene: TRBV27; d_gene: TRBD2; CDR3nt: TGTGCCAGCCGACCAGGGACTAGTACCTACGAGCAGTACTTC; CDR3aa: CASRPGTSTYEQYF
len: 13; j_gene: TRBJ2-7; abundance: NA; v_gene: TRBV27; d_gene: NA; CDR3nt: TGTGCCAGCAGTTTACTCCGCTCCTACGAGCAGTACTTC; CDR3aa: CASSLLRSYEQYF